This passage covers 6 T cell receptor beta chains from one sample sequenced in a study of T cell repertoires in cytomegalovirus infection. Their antigens remain unidentified. TCRdb recomputed calls from the reads with MiXCR, one row per CDR3 protein. The table has approximately 110,000 distinct CDR3 sequences, around 40% seen once. This specimen was CD8+ T cells from cultured PBMCs, taken from culture after CMV antigen stimulation. These receptors were taken from a human donor in good health (CMV status not recorded). Some clones in this sample may be carry-over from other donors' samples.

This clonotype was seen only a few times. This rearrangement joins TRBV10-3 to TRBJ1-1; unclear D gene. The CDR3 has 15 residues. CDR1 and CDR2 (germline): ENHRY, SYGVKD. Trimming cost V 0 bases and J 3 bases, with 11 bases left between them. For the CDR3, the DNA is TGTGCCATCAGTGAGTCGTACCGTACCGACACTGAAGCTTTCTTT. Amino acid sequence: CAISESYRTDTEAFF.

J is TRBJ1-3 and V is TRBV12-5; no clear D gene. The V end lost 5 bases, the J end lost 0 bases, and 14 bases lay between the germline ends. CDR1 is LGHNT and CDR2 is FRNRAP in the germline V gene. This CDR3 comprises 16 residues. The CDR3 reads CASGPVNKSSGNTIYF. The CDR3 nucleotides read TGTGCTAGTGGTCCAGTCAACAAGAGCTCTGGAAACACCATATATTTT.

Here the CDR3 reads CASTLQAGETQYF. In DNA form, the CDR3 reads TGTGCCAGCACCTTACAGGCGGGAGAGACCCAGTACTTC. The chain couples TRBV12-3 or TRBV12-4 to TRBJ2-5; D tentatively fits TRBD1 or TRBD2 (5 bases each). The CDR3 covers 13 residues. V was trimmed by 7 bases and J by 4 bases, leaving 13 bases between them.

The chain recombines TRBV10-3 with TRBJ1-1; D gene unclear. The CDR3 spans 15 residues. The V end was cut by 7 bases, the J end by 3 bases, with 18 bases between. Germline V gene sequence: CDR1 ENHRY, CDR2 SYGVKD. The CDR3 region is CAITADRVLDTEAFF. The CDR3 nucleotides read TGTGCCATCACCGCCGACCGGGTCCTAGACACTGAAGCTTTCTTT.

The chain links TRBV5-1 to TRBJ2-7, with TRBD1 as a possible D gene (5 bases). CDR1 and CDR2 (germline): SGHRS, YFSETQ. The CDR3 has 15 residues. Deletions cut 0 bases from V and 3 bases from J, with 13 bases between. The CDR3 loop is CASSLAGDSLYEQYF. DNA for the CDR3: TGCGCCAGCAGCTTGGCCGGAGACAGTCTCTACGAGCAGTACTTC.

This chain joins TRBV19 and TRBJ1-5; no reliable D call. Germline V CDR1 and CDR2: LNHDA, SQIVND (reference sequence). The germline V and J ends were trimmed by 8 bases and 5 bases, with 16 bases remaining between them. The CDR3 spans 14 residues. CDR3 sequence reads: CASRLSGSDQPQHF. The CDR3 bases are TGTGCCAGTCGCTTGTCAGGTTCAGATCAGCCCCAGCATTTT.